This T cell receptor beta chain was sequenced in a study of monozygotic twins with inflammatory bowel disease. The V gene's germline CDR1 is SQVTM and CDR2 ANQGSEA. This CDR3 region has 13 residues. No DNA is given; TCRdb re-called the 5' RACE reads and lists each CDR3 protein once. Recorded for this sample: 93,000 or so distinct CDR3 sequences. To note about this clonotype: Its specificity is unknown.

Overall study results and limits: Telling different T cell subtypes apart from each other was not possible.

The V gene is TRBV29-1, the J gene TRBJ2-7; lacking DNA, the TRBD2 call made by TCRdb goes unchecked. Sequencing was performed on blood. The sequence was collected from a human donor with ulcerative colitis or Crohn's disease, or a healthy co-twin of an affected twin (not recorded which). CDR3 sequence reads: CSVELARDYEQYF.